The next 22 T cell receptor beta chains were all read from a single sample in a study of blood T cells in healthy people across ages. A J-beta primer mix and a sample-barcoded 5' primer were used in a second PCR of roughly 6 to 12 cycles. TCRdb recomputed calls from the 5' RACE reads with MiXCR, one row per CDR3 protein. The sample includes around 990,000 distinct CDR3 sequences, around two fifths of them seen just once. Sequencing was performed on blood. Every receptor here comes from a man aged 18 to 35 in good health.

This clonotype was recorded a few times. The chain joins TRBV12-3 or TRBV12-4 to TRBJ1-6, with 11 positions matching TRBD1. J was trimmed by 3 bases and V by 3 bases; bases with no gene match: 4. The CDR3 consists of 17 residues. The CDR3 protein is CASSLGDRGFYNSPLHF. In DNA, the CDR3 is TGTGCCAGCAGTTTGGGGGACAGGGGGTTCTATAATTCACCCCTCCACTTT.

The chain uses TRBV7-6 and TRBJ2-6; no clear D. CDR1 and CDR2 (germline): SGHVS, FNYEAQ. Trimming took 2 bases from V and 0 from J, leaving 11 bases between them. The CDR3 is 17 amino acids. The CDR3 here is CASSLIRPISGANVLTF. DNA of the CDR3: TGTGCCAGCAGCTTAATAAGGCCAATCTCTGGGGCCAACGTCCTGACTTTC.

This clonotype was observed a few times. This sequence joins TRBV30 and TRBJ1-1; possible D gene TRBD1, 5 bases. This CDR3 is built from 14 residues. Germline loops: CDR1 GTSNPN, CDR2 SVGIG (reference sequence). V dropped 2 bases and J dropped 0 bases, with 10 bases sitting between them. The CDR3 here is CAWSIRGLNTEAFF. CDR3 coding DNA: TGTGCCTGGAGTATAAGGGGCCTGAACACTGAAGCTTTCTTT.

The chain joins TRBV3-1 to TRBJ2-2; a possible D gene is TRBD2 (5 bases). CDR1 and CDR2 from the germline V gene are LGHDT and YNNKEL (reference sequence). The CDR3 extends over 15 amino acids. V was pared by 1 base and J by 7 bases, with 13 bases between. CDR3 in DNA: TGTGCCAGCAGCCAAGTTCCCGGGGATGGCGGGGAGCTGTTTTTT. It translates to CASSQVPGDGGELFF.

The chain combines TRBV3-1 with TRBJ1-2, with a weak D call TRBD1 (6 bases). CDR3 length: 16 amino acids. Germline V CDR1 and CDR2: LGHDT, YNNKEL (reference sequence). The ends were cut back, 1 base at V and 3 bases at J, with 15 bases in the middle. CDR3: CASSQGSGGGDYGYTF. The DNA for the CDR3 is TGTGCCAGCAGCCAAGGGTCTGGGGGCGGCGACTATGGCTACACCTTC. Full variable domain (missing parts from reference TRBV3-1 and TRBJ1-2): DTAVSQTPKYLVTQMGNDKSIKCEQNLGHDTMYWYKQDSKKFLKIMFSYNNKELIINETVPNRFSPKSPDKAHLNLHINSLELGDSAVYFCASSQGSGGGDYGYTFGSGTRLTVV.

This chain links TRBV29-1 with TRBJ1-4, with TRBD1 identical over 9 bases. This CDR3 has 16 residues. CDR1 is SQVTM and CDR2 is ANQGSEA in the germline V gene. Losses at the gene ends were 5 bases for V and 3 bases for J; bases not matched to a gene: 10. CDR3 in DNA: TGCAGCGTTCTCGCGGGGACAGGGATGGCTAATGAAAAACTGTTTTTT. Translated: CSVLAGTGMANEKLFF.

The chain joins TRBV2 to TRBJ2-7; 10 bases map to TRBD2. The CDR3 spans 15 residues. Germline trimming cut 7 bases from V and 7 bases from J; bases unmatched to any gene: 13. CDR1 and CDR2 from the germline V gene are SNHLY and FYNNEI. CDR3 nucleotides: TGTGCCAGCACCCAGTTAGCGGGGGGAAACAATGAGCAGTACTTC. The encoded protein is CASTQLAGGNNEQYF.

The V call is TRBV19, the J call TRBJ1-2; D is ambiguous. Trimming left V 9 bases short and J 6 bases short, with 14 bases between. There are 12 residues in the CDR3. The germline CDR1 and CDR2 sequences are LNHDA and SQIVND (reference sequence). CDR3 DNA: TGTGCCAGGTTAAGTCGGTGGGATGGCTACACCTTC. This gives the protein CARLSRWDGYTF.

The chain uses TRBV20-1 and TRBJ2-1; 10 bases align to TRBD2. The DNA end is more similar to TRBJ2-7, so the J call may be wrong. CDR1 is DFQATT, CDR2 SNEGSKA, per germline (reference sequence). This CDR3 region has 19 residues. CDR3 sequence reads: CSAPFLAGDPISSYNEQYF. DNA of the CDR3: TGCAGTGCGCCATTTCTAGCGGGGGATCCGATAAGCTCCTACAATGAGCAGTACTTC.

This rearrangement joins TRBV20-1 to TRBJ2-3; 8 bases are a match to TRBD2. The V gene end was trimmed by 0 bases and the J gene end by 0 bases; junction bases not matched to a gene: 5. This CDR3 contains 16 residues. Germline-derived CDR1 and CDR2 are DFQATT and SNEGSKA (reference sequence). CDR3: CSARDRQRGSTDTQYF. In nucleotides, the CDR3 is TGCAGTGCTAGAGATCGGCAGCGGGGGAGCACAGATACGCAGTATTTT.

The genes are TRBV4-1 and TRBJ2-5; TRBD2 might be the D (5 bases). The J call could be wrong; TRBJ2-7 is a better fit for the DNA end. Germline V lookup: CDR1 MGHRA, CDR2 YSYEKL. The CDR3 contains 13 residues. The DNA for the CDR3 is TGCGCCAGCAGCCCAGCGGCGGATTACGAGCAGTACTTC. Its translation is CASSPAADYEQYF.

The chain combines TRBV20-1 with TRBJ1-4; a possible D gene is TRBD1 (6 bases). The CDR3 runs 15 residues. V was cut by 4 bases and J by 2 bases, with 14 bases left in between. Germline V gives CDR1 DFQATT, CDR2 SNEGSKA (reference sequence). Here the CDR3 reads CSANPQGPTNEKLFF. The DNA for the CDR3 is TGCAGTGCTAACCCACAGGGCCCCACTAATGAAAAACTGTTTTTT.

As DNA, the CDR3 is TGCGCCAGCAGCCAAGGTGGGGGGAGGAGGGACACTGAAGCTTTCTTT. Translation: CASSQGGGRRDTEAFF. This sequence joins TRBV4-3 and TRBJ1-1; D perhaps matches TRBD1 (5 bases). CDR3 length: 16 residues. CDR1 and CDR2 from the germline V gene are LGHNA and YSLEER. Trimming left V 1 base short and J 3 bases short, with 15 bases between.

In regard to this clonotype: A read error may be the cause here, since a much bigger clone is one base away. The chain joins TRBV20-1 to TRBJ2-1; the match to TRBD2 covers 7 bases. The CDR3 sequence is 15 residues long. Germline assignment: CDR1 DFQATT and CDR2 SNEGSKA (reference sequence). V shed 6 bases and J 4 bases; nucleotides not matched to a gene: 12. CDR3 sequence: CSAVVAGDEYNEQFF. In nucleotides, the CDR3 is TGCAGTGCCGTCGTGGCGGGGGACGAGTACAATGAGCAGTTCTTC.

The chain uses TRBV20-1 and TRBJ2-1; 9 bases fit TRBD2. The ends lost 4 bases at V and 5 bases at J; junction bases unmatched: 9. Germline-derived CDR1 and CDR2 are DFQATT and SNEGSKA (reference sequence). This CDR3 is 15 amino acids long. CDR3 in amino acids: CSATRSGGPNNEQFF. The CDR3 DNA reads as TGCAGTGCTACCCGAAGCGGGGGGCCTAACAATGAGCAGTTCTTC.

This clonotype appeared a few times. The chain couples TRBV6-5 to TRBJ1-2; D might be TRBD1 (5 bases). The CDR3 has 14 residues. Germline V lookup: CDR1 MNHEY, CDR2 SVGAGI. The V gene lost 6 bases and the J gene lost 0 bases, with 11 bases spanning the gap. The CDR3 protein is CASSLGEPNYGYTF. The DNA for the CDR3 is TGTGCCAGCAGCTTGGGGGAGCCTAACTATGGCTACACCTTC.

The chain has TRBV20-1 and TRBJ1-4; D not certain. Germline CDR1 DFQATT, CDR2 SNEGSKA (reference sequence). The CDR3 runs 14 residues. The ends were cut back, 0 bases at V and 0 bases at J, with 5 bases in the middle. CDR3 sequence: CSARDSTTNEKLFF. DNA of the CDR3: TGCAGTGCTAGAGACAGCACAACTAATGAAAAACTGTTTTTT.

This clonotype occurred a few times. The chain employs TRBV4-1 and TRBJ1-2; 9 nucleotides agree with TRBD1. The germline V gene encodes CDR1 MGHRA and CDR2 YSYEKL. J gave up 0 bases and V 4 bases, and 12 bases lay outside the gene matches. CDR3 size: 18 residues. The CDR3 protein is CASSPGPDRGLSNYGYTF. The CDR3 coding sequence is TGCGCCAGCAGCCCGGGGCCGGACAGGGGATTGTCTAACTATGGCTACACCTTC.

This clonotype has just a few counts. The rearrangement uses TRBV9 and TRBJ2-1; TRBD1 might be the D (5 bases). CDR3 length: 15 residues. The germline V gene has CDR1 SGDLS and CDR2 YYNGEE. V lost 0 bases, J lost 5 bases, and 12 bases lay in between. CDR3 nucleotides: TGTGCCAGCAGCGTAGCTATTACAGGTAACAATGAGCAGTTCTTC. Protein sequence: CASSVAITGNNEQFF.

The genes are TRBV9 and TRBJ1-1, with TRBD1 as a possible D gene (6 bases). CDR3 length: 14 residues. Germline V gene lookup returns CDR1 SGDLS and CDR2 YYNGEE. V was trimmed by 0 bases and J by 4 bases, leaving 10 bases between them. DNA for the CDR3: TGTGCCAGCAGCGTAGCGGGGGGGCGCACTGAAGCTTTCTTT. It is translated as CASSVAGGRTEAFF.

This clonotype was observed a handful of times. This sequence joins TRBV12-3 or TRBV12-4 and TRBJ1-2; the D is unclear. V lost 5 bases and J lost 8, with 15 bases in between. The CDR3 runs to 13 residues. This CDR3 is CASSNGIRAGYTF. The CDR3 region has the DNA TGTGCCAGCAGTAACGGGATTCGGGCCGGCTACACCTTC.

The chain links TRBV20-1 to TRBJ2-3, with TRBD2 identical over 8 bases. V lost 8 bases and J lost 2; bases outside the gene matches: 6. The CDR3 contains 13 residues. Looked up from germline, CDR1 is DFQATT and CDR2 is SNEGSKA (reference sequence). The CDR3 protein is CSPRGANTDTQYF. For the CDR3, the DNA is TGCAGTCCGCGGGGGGCGAACACAGATACGCAGTATTTT.